A single sample is the source of the 4 T cell receptor beta chains below, sequenced in a study of monozygotic twins with inflammatory bowel disease. Each CDR3 protein gets one entry in TCRdb, which reprocessed the 5' RACE reads and gives no DNA. The data include 200,000 to 250,000 distinct CDR3 sequences; the top ten clones carry 7.5% to 9.5%. Sequenced input: blood. These receptors were collected from a human donor with ulcerative colitis or Crohn's disease, or a healthy co-twin of an affected twin (not recorded which).

CDR3 protein: CASSLSEGWGEAFF. This sequence joins TRBV28 and TRBJ1-1. Germline V gives CDR1 MDHEN, CDR2 SYDVKM. The CDR3 runs 14 residues.

This chain uses TRBV27 with TRBJ2-7; the TCRdb call, TRBD1, lacks DNA for checking. The CDR3 runs 15 residues. Germline V gene lookup returns CDR1 MNHEY and CDR2 SMNVEV (reference sequence). The CDR3: CASSLSLRGTYEQYF.

This rearrangement joins TRBV29-1 to TRBJ2-7; no DNA is available, so the TRBD1 call from TCRdb remains unchecked. The CDR3 extends over 13 amino acids. The germline gives CDR1 SQVTM, CDR2 ANQGSEA. Here the CDR3 reads CSASTGAPYEQYF.

The rearrangement joins TRBV7-8 to TRBJ2-3; absent DNA, TCRdb's TRBD2 call cannot be checked. The CDR3 runs to 14 residues. Germline V lookup: CDR1 SGHVS, CDR2 FQNEAQ. The CDR3 here is CASSRDFLPDTQYF. The full variable domain, rest sourced from reference TRBV7-8 and TRBJ2-3, is GAGVSQSPRYKVAKRGQDVALRCDPISGHVSLFWYQQALGQGPEFLTYFQNEAQLDKSGLPSDRFFAERPEGSVSTLKIQRTQQEDSAVYLCASSRDFLPDTQYFGPGTRLTVL.